This T cell receptor (beta chain) was recovered during a study of radiotherapy plus CTLA-4 blockade in lung cancer. Study overall: Of all patients, around 20% responded objectively and 30% to 35% showed disease control. Broader study findings: Clones of tumor-derived TCRs expanded in blood after radiotherapy plus ipilimumab.

Alongside CTLA-4 blockade with ipilimumab, patients with chemo-refractory metastatic non-small-cell lung cancer received focal radiation. CDR3 length equals 15 residues. Germline assignment: CDR1 MDHEN and CDR2 SYDVKM. After removal of 6 bases from V and 4 bases from J, the junction contained 12 bases not matched to a gene. Generated by immunoSEQ multiplex PCR, the TCRdb table keeps only in-frame clones and is missing some. Seen here are about 120,000 clones, approximately 80% observed once, and the top ten hold approximately 4.7%. This clone appeared a single time. The antigen remains undetermined. The receptor's source is a human donor with non-small cell lung cancer who had a partial response to radiotherapy plus ipilimumab. The V and J genes are TRBV28 and TRBJ2-7, with 7 bases aligning to TRBD1. The sample consisted of peripheral blood, taken from a patient treated with radiotherapy plus ipilimumab. The CDR3: CASSRTGVASYEQYF. The CDR3 bases are TGTGCCAGCAGCCGCACAGGGGTCGCCTCTTACGAGCAGTACTTC.